The 26 T cell receptor beta chains below all came from one sample that was sequenced in a study of siplizumab effects on memory and regulatory T cells. TCRdb keeps only in-frame clones here, not all; method: immunoSEQ multiplex PCR. The sample consists of 85,000 to 95,000 clones, 85% to 95% of them appearing once. Source material: non-Treg CD4+ T cells sorted from blood. The origin of the receptors is a human donor in good health.

J is TRBJ1-1 and V is TRBV2, with D maybe TRBD1 (5 bases). This CDR3 has 15 residues. V lost 6 bases and J lost 4, with 18 bases in between. Germline CDR1 reads SNHLY; CDR2 reads FYNNEI. CDR3 sequence: CASSSAFRGVTEAFF. The CDR3 DNA reads TGTGCCAGCAGCTCGGCCTTCCGAGGGGTCACTGAAGCTTTCTTT. Filled out from reference TRBV2 and TRBJ1-1, the complete variable domain reads EPEVTQTPSHQVTQMGQEVILRCVPISNHLYFYWYRQILGQKVEFLVSFYNNEISEKSEIFDDQFSVERPDGSNFTLKIRSTKLEDSAMYFCASSSAFRGVTEAFFGQGTRLTVV.

The chain carries TRBV5-1 and TRBJ1-5, with a tentative D call TRBD1 (5 bases). Germline values: CDR1 SGHRS, CDR2 YFSETQ. The V end was cut by 4 bases, the J end by 6 bases, with 11 bases between. The CDR3 sequence is 13 residues long. The CDR3 reads CASSEGPGQPQHF. The CDR3 region has the DNA TGCGCCAGCAGCGAGGGACCAGGTCAGCCCCAGCATTTT.

As concerns this clone: The junction differs from germline at one of its ends, possibly a read error. This sequence joins TRBV5-1 and TRBJ1-3; D call uncertain. Germline assignment: CDR1 SGHRS and CDR2 YFSETQ. CDR3 size: 14 residues. The CDR3 nucleotides are TGCGCCAGCAGCTTGGTTGCAGGCCATCATAATTGGGATTTT. Amino acid sequence: CASSLVAGHHNWDF.

The chain links TRBV6-5 to TRBJ2-7; D remains unclear. From germline, CDR1 is MNHEY and CDR2 SVGAGI. The CDR3 totals 14 residues. The ends were cut back, 5 bases at V and 3 bases at J, with 14 bases in the middle. The CDR3 nucleotides read TGTGCCAGCAGTCCTCCTGAATGGGGCTACGAGCAGTACTTC. It specifies CASSPPEWGYEQYF.

The rearrangement joins TRBV2 to TRBJ1-3; no definite D call. CDR1 is SNHLY and CDR2 is FYNNEI in the germline V gene. V lost 6 bases and J lost 0, with 6 bases in between. The CDR3 is 13 amino acids. CDR3 sequence: CASRSSSGNTIYF. The CDR3 nucleotides are TGTGCCAGCAGGTCCAGCTCTGGAAACACCATATATTTT.

This clone occurred once. The rearrangement uses TRBV10-3 and TRBJ1-2; a possible D gene is TRBD1 (5 bases). Trimming removed 6 bases at V and 2 bases at J, with 19 bases between. CDR1 is ENHRY and CDR2 is SYGVKD in the germline V gene. The CDR3 length is 16 residues. The CDR3 DNA reads TGTGCCATCAGGGGGTTCTTGGGGGTCGGAAACTATGGCTACACCTTC. This encodes CAIRGFLGVGNYGYTF.

This sequence joins TRBV7-9 and TRBJ2-7, with a tentative D call TRBD2 (6 bases). The CDR3 is made up of 15 amino acids. The V end was cut by 0 bases, the J end by 5 bases, with 14 bases between. The germline gives CDR1 SEHNR, CDR2 FQNEAQ (reference sequence). In DNA form, the CDR3 reads TGTGCCAGCAGCTTAGCGCGACTAGGGGCTGACGAGCAGTACTTC. Translated, it gives CASSLARLGADEQYF.

Turning to this clone: Other DNA sequences from this sample encode an identical CDR3 as well. This chain joins TRBV18 and TRBJ2-1, with D perhaps matching TRBD2 (5 bases). The CDR3 has 14 residues. Trimming removed 3 bases from V and 6 bases from J, with 12 bases in between. The germline V gene encodes CDR1 KGHSH and CDR2 LQKENI. The CDR3 protein is CASSPLGKGNEQFF. The CDR3 region has the DNA TGTGCCAGCTCACCCCTCGGGAAGGGCAATGAGCAGTTCTTC.

The gene calls are TRBV9 and TRBJ2-7; 7 nucleotides match TRBD1. Germline V CDR1 and CDR2: SGDLS, YYNGEE. The J segment lost 0 bases and the V segment lost 3 bases, leaving 0 bases of the junction unmatched. The CDR3 spans 13 residues. The CDR3 here is CASSGQGSYEQYF. Written as DNA, the CDR3 is TGTGCCAGCAGCGGACAGGGCTCCTACGAGCAGTACTTC.

The V call is TRBV12-5, the J call TRBJ2-2; 10 bases agree with TRBD2. Germline V CDR1 and CDR2: LGHNT, FRNRAP. This CDR3 has 17 amino acids. Trimming removed 0 bases from V and 6 bases from J; junction bases left unmatched: 7. CDR3 in DNA: TGTGCTAGTGGTTTGGTACTTAGCGGGAGGCCCCCCGGGGAGCTGTTTTTT. Protein: CASGLVLSGRPPGELFF. The variable domain in full, completed from reference TRBV12-5 and TRBJ2-2, reads DARVTQTPRHKVTEMGQEVTMRCQPILGHNTVFWYRQTMMQGLELLAYFRNRAPLDDSGMPKDRFSAEMPDATLATLKIQPSEPRDSAVYFCASGLVLSGRPPGELFFGEGSRLTVL.

The chain recombines TRBV4-1 with TRBJ2-2; D unresolved. The CDR3 has 14 amino acids. V lost 4 bases and J 6 bases, leaving 12 bases between the germline ends. CDR1 is MGHRA and CDR2 is YSYEKL in the germline V gene. Written as DNA, the CDR3 is TGCGCCAGCAGCCTGGCTGTAGCCGCCGGGGAGCTGTTTTTT. This encodes CASSLAVAAGELFF.

The V and J genes are TRBV7-8 and TRBJ1-3; the D gene is possibly TRBD1 (5 bases). Germline assignment: CDR1 SGHVS and CDR2 FQNEAQ. The CDR3 loop spans 15 amino acids. Trimming left V 5 bases short and J 4 bases short, with 15 bases between. The CDR3 bases are TGTGCCAGCAGCCGTATCTTGGACACCGGAAACACCATATATTTT. Protein: CASSRILDTGNTIYF. Variable domain in full (rest from reference TRBV7-8 and TRBJ1-3): GAGVSQSPRYKVAKRGQDVALRCDPISGHVSLFWYQQALGQGPEFLTYFQNEAQLDKSGLPSDRFFAERPEGSVSTLKIQRTQQEDSAVYLCASSRILDTGNTIYFGEGSWLTVV.

The chain joins TRBV2 to TRBJ2-1, with D perhaps matching TRBD1 (6 bases). Germline V lookup: CDR1 SNHLY, CDR2 FYNNEI. This CDR3 has 13 residues. V shed 7 bases and J shed 7 bases, with 14 bases lying between them. The CDR3 region is CASKDTTGNEQFF. The CDR3 bases are TGTGCCAGCAAGGACACCACAGGGAATGAGCAGTTCTTC.

The V call is TRBV6-6, the J call TRBJ2-1; TRBD2 is a possible D gene (6 bases). From germline, CDR1 is MNHNY and CDR2 SVGAGI (reference sequence). Between the trimmed V and J ends, which lost 0 bases and 7 bases, there was a span of 10 bases. The length of the CDR3 is 14 residues. The chain's CDR3 is CASSYSDGRNEQFF. The DNA for the CDR3 is TGTGCCAGCAGTTACTCGGACGGGAGAAATGAGCAGTTCTTC.

This chain uses TRBV12-5 with TRBJ2-1; 7 nucleotides align to TRBD1. Germline V gene lookup returns CDR1 LGHNT and CDR2 FRNRAP. J lost 1 base, V lost 7 bases, and 7 bases had no gene match. The CDR3 totals 15 residues. The CDR3 sequence is CASVPPRGSYNEQFF. CDR3 DNA sequence: TGTGCTAGTGTCCCCCCCAGGGGGTCCTACAATGAGCAGTTCTTC.

The genes are TRBV19 and TRBJ1-4, with TRBD1 identical over 9 bases. The germline V gene encodes CDR1 LNHDA and CDR2 SQIVND (reference sequence). J lost 4 bases, V lost 3 bases, and 6 bases had no gene match. The CDR3 extends over 16 amino acids. The CDR3 sequence is CASSIITGGLNEKLFF. CDR3 nucleotides: TGTGCCAGTAGTATTATAACAGGGGGCCTTAATGAAAAACTGTTTTTT.

The chain carries TRBV30 and TRBJ1-1, with TRBD1 matching over 7 bases. V was clipped by 5 bases and J by 0 bases; unmatched bases: 0. The CDR3 is 12 amino acids. The V gene's germline CDR1 is GTSNPN and CDR2 SVGIG (reference sequence). In DNA form, the CDR3 reads TGTGCCTGGGACAGGGTGAACACTGAAGCTTTCTTT. Protein: CAWDRVNTEAFF. The variable domain in full, completed from reference TRBV30 and TRBJ1-1, reads SQTIHQWPATLVQPVGSPLSLECTVEGTSNPNLYWYRQAAGRGLQLLFYSVGIGQISSEVPQNLSASRPQDRQFILSSKKLLLSDSGFYLCAWDRVNTEAFFGQGTRLTVV.

This clone was found once. V usage is TRBV2 and J usage is TRBJ1-1; a weak D match, TRBD1 (5 bases). The CDR3 spans 14 residues. Trimming pared 7 bases from V and 10 bases from J, leaving 22 bases between. The germline V gene encodes CDR1 SNHLY and CDR2 FYNNEI. CDR3 in DNA: TGTGCCAGCACCCCAGAGGGGCACGGCCGCGGAGCTTTCTTT. Translating gives CASTPEGHGRGAFF.

The chain joins TRBV25-1 to TRBJ2-5, with 7 bases matching TRBD2. The V gene end was trimmed by 6 bases and the J gene end by 2 bases; junction bases not matched to a gene: 9. The length of the CDR3 is 15 residues. CDR1 and CDR2 from the germline V gene are MGHDK and SYGVNS. The chain's CDR3 is CASRGGSGVQETQYF. CDR3 in DNA: TGTGCCAGCAGGGGGGGAAGCGGGGTACAAGAGACCCAGTACTTC.

J is TRBJ2-7 and V is TRBV6-6, with 8 bases identical to TRBD1. With V trimmed by 6 bases and J by 5 bases, 12 bases remained unmatched. CDR3 length: 15 amino acids. CDR1 and CDR2 (germline): MNHNY, SVGAGI (reference sequence). This CDR3 reads CASRDTQGVSHEQYF. CDR3 bases: TGTGCCAGCAGGGACACACAGGGGGTATCCCACGAGCAGTACTTC.

The genes are TRBV11-2 and TRBJ1-2; possibly TRBD1 for D (6 bases). Trimming removed 1 base from V and 5 bases from J, with 11 bases in between. This CDR3 is built from 14 residues. Germline V lookup: CDR1 SGHAT, CDR2 FQNNGV. This chain's CDR3 is CASSLGPQGYGYTF. DNA of the CDR3: TGTGCCAGCAGCTTAGGGCCTCAGGGGTATGGCTACACCTTC.

This clone is a singleton in its sample. This sequence joins TRBV4-2 and TRBJ1-1, with 10 bases matching TRBD1. The CDR3 totals 15 residues. CDR1 LGHNA and CDR2 YNFKEQ come from the germline V gene. With V trimmed by 3 bases and J by 1 base, 2 bases remained unmatched. Written as DNA, the CDR3 is TGTGCCAGCAGCCAGGGACAGGGGAGGAACACTGAAGCTTTCTTT. Protein sequence: CASSQGQGRNTEAFF.

This clone has a single count. The genes are TRBV7-3 and TRBJ2-1; 13 positions match TRBD2. This CDR3 has 19 residues. V was clipped by 5 bases and J by 4 bases; unmatched bases: 14. Germline CDR1 and CDR2: SGHTA and FQGTGA. CDR3 sequence: CASSPSTSGGADFYNEQFF. CDR3 bases: TGTGCCAGCAGCCCATCTACTAGCGGGGGGGCCGATTTTTACAATGAGCAGTTCTTC.

V and J are TRBV5-1 and TRBJ1-2; D remains ambiguous. Germline-derived CDR1 and CDR2 are SGHRS and YFSETQ. V shed 0 bases and J shed 8 bases, with 14 bases lying between them. The CDR3 extends over 14 amino acids. CDR3 DNA sequence: TGCGCCAGCAGCTTGGAAAGCGCGGGATGGGGCTACACCTTC. It codes for CASSLESAGWGYTF.

V is TRBV19 and J is TRBJ1-5; 8 bases fit TRBD1. CDR3 length: 15 amino acids. Trimming removed 6 bases from V and 3 bases from J; junction bases left unmatched: 7. Germline lookup yields CDR1 LNHDA and CDR2 SQIVND (reference sequence). The CDR3 nucleotides are TGTGCCAGTAGCCTCACAGGGGGTAACAATCAGCCCCAGCATTTT. Protein sequence: CASSLTGGNNQPQHF.

This clone was found once. J is TRBJ2-5 and V is TRBV11-3; TRBD2 matches 7 bases. The J segment lost 4 bases and the V segment lost 8 bases, leaving 7 bases of the junction unmatched. CDR1 and CDR2 (germline): SGHNT, YENEEA. This CDR3 is built from 13 residues. In nucleotides, the CDR3 is TGTGCCAGCGGACTCGGGGGGTTAGAGACCCAGTACTTC. The encoded protein is CASGLGGLETQYF. Using reference TRBV11-3 and TRBJ2-5 for the parts outside the CDR3, the full variable domain is EAGVVQSPRYKIIEKKQPVAFWCNPISGHNTLYWYLQNLGQGPELLIRYENEEAVDDSQLPKDRFSAERLKGVDSTLKIQPAELGDSAVYLCASGLGGLETQYFGPGTRLLVL.